The entry that follows covers one T cell receptor (beta chain) sequence. These data belong to a study of blood T cell repertoires in COVID-19. The protocol was immunoSEQ multiplex PCR, while the TCRdb copy is restricted to in-frame clones and leaves out a portion. In the table there are around 130,000 clones, approximately 84% of which are singletons. The CDR3 consists of 14 residues. Germline CDR1 and CDR2: MNHEY and SVGAGI. Trimming took off 6 bases at V and 3 bases at J, with 11 bases between the two ends. The chain employs TRBV6-5 and TRBJ1-4; D is ambiguous. Sequenced sample: peripheral blood. This clonotype was sampled from a woman aged 60-70 years with acute or convalescent COVID-19. CDR3 DNA sequence: TGTGCCAGCAGGAACAGAAACGCTAATGAAAAACTGTTTTTT. It is translated as CASRNRNANEKLFF.